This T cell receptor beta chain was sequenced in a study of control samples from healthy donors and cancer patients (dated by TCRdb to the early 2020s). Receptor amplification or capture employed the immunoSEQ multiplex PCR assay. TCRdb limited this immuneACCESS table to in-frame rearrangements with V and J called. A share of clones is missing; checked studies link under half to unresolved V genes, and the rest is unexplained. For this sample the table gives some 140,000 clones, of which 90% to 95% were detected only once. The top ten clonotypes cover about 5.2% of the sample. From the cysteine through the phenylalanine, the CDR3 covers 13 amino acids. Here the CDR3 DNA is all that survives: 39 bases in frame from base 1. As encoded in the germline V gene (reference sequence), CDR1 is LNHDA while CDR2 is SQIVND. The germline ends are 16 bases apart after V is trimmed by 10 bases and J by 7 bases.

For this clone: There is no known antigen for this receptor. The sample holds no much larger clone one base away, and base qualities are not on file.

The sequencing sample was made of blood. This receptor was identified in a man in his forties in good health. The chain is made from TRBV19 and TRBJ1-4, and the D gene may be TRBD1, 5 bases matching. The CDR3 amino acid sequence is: CATSTEGREKLFF. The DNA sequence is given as TGTGCCACCTCGACAGAGGGACGTGAAAAACTGTTTTTT. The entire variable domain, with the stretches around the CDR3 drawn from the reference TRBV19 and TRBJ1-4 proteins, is DGGITQSPKYLFRKEGQNVTLSCEQNLNHDAMYWYRQDPGQGLRLIYYSQIVNDFQKGDIAEGYSVSREKKESFPLTVTSAQKNPTAFYLCATSTEGREKLFFGSGTQLSVL.